The T cell receptor (beta chain) under discussion was sequenced for a study of blood T cell repertoires in COVID-19. Study as a whole: The samples span acute and convalescent COVID-19 from the United States, Italy and Spain. Nucleic acid was either cDNA or gDNA, and it came from T cells, B-cell-depleted T cells, or PBMCs.

Germline V gene lookup returns CDR1 LGHNA and CDR2 YSLEER. V shed 0 bases and J shed 8 bases, with 16 bases lying between them. CDR3 length: 15 residues. The Seattle site enrolled patients during active infection and followed them longitudinally. TCRdb's copy holds only in-frame clones and misses some; the assay was immunoSEQ multiplex PCR. The sample holds 90,000 or so clones, less than 95% seen once. This sequence joins TRBV4-3 and TRBJ1-2; D not certain. The TCR sequence derives from a man between 18 and 29 years old with COVID-19, enrolled during active disease. Sequencing was carried out using peripheral blood. Written as DNA, the CDR3 is TGCGCCAGCAGCCAAGAGGCAGGTCGGGCGGGCGGCTACACCTTC. It specifies CASSQEAGRAGGYTF.